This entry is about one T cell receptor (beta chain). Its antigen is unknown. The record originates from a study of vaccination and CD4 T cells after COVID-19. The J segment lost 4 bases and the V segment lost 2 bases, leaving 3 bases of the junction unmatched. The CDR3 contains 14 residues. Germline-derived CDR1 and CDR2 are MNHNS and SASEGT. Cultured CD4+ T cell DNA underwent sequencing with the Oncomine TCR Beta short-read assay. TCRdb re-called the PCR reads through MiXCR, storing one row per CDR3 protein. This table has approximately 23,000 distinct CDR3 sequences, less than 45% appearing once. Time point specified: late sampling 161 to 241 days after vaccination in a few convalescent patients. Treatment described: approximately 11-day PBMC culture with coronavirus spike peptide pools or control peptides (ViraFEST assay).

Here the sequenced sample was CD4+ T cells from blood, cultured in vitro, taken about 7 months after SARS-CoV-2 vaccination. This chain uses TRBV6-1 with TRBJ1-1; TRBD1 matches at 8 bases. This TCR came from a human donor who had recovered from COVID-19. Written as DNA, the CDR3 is TGTGCCAGCAGTGAACAGGGGGCGTTCACTGAAGCTTTCTTT. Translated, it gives CASSEQGAFTEAFF.